The next 27 T cell receptor beta chains were all read from a single sample in a study of blood T cell repertoires in COVID-19. Clones were read by immunoSEQ multiplex PCR, and TCRdb kept only the in-frame ones, dropping some. The table has 80,000 to 100,000 clones, over 70% seen once. What was sequenced was peripheral blood. These TCRs come from a man aged 55-75 years with acute or convalescent COVID-19.

The chain couples TRBV7-2 to TRBJ2-3; D may be TRBD2 (6 bases). Trimming left V 6 bases short and J 6 bases short, with 16 bases between. Germline loops: CDR1 SGHTA, CDR2 FQGNSA. The CDR3 sequence is 14 residues long. The CDR3 sequence is CASRSGLRADTQYF. The CDR3 nucleotides are TGTGCCAGCAGATCGGGACTGCGGGCCGATACGCAGTATTTT.

The J gene is TRBJ1-5, the V gene TRBV10-3; the match to TRBD1 covers 7 bases. With 10 bases clipped from V and 2 bases from J, the junction kept 5 bases outside the gene matches. This CDR3 is built from 13 residues. CDR1 is ENHRY and CDR2 is SYGVKD in the germline V gene. DNA of the CDR3: TGTGCCACCCATGGGACAGGCAATCAGCCCCAGCATTTT. It specifies CATHGTGNQPQHF.

The chain employs TRBV7-2 and TRBJ2-7; 10 bases agree with TRBD1. The CDR3 has 15 residues. J lost 4 bases, V lost 5 bases, and 8 bases had no gene match. Germline CDR1 is SGHTA and CDR2 is FQGNSA. This chain's CDR3 is CASSRPGTGVYEQYF. CDR3 DNA: TGTGCCAGCAGCCGTCCCGGGACAGGGGTTTACGAGCAGTACTTC. Supplemented by reference TRBV7-2 and TRBJ2-7, the full variable domain reads GAGVSQSPSNKVTEKGKDVELRCDPISGHTALYWYRQSLGQGLEFLIYFQGNSAPDKSGLPSDRFSAERTGGSVSTLTIQRTQQEDSAVYLCASSRPGTGVYEQYFGPGTRLTVT.

The rearrangement links TRBV18 to TRBJ2-4; 7 positions agree with TRBD1. J was trimmed by 1 base and V by 2 bases; bases with no gene match: 2. CDR3 length: 15 amino acids. Germline CDR1 is KGHSH and CDR2 is LQKENI. The CDR3 bases are TGTGCCAGCTCACCAGCCAGGGGGGCCAAAAACATTCAGTACTTC. Its protein is CASSPARGAKNIQYF.

The chain joins TRBV27 to TRBJ1-1; D perhaps matches TRBD1 (6 bases). There are 14 residues in the CDR3. V was shortened by 1 base and J by 4 bases, with 10 bases between the two germline ends. Germline CDR1 reads MNHEY; CDR2 reads SMNVEV (reference sequence). This CDR3 is CASSLWGPGTEAFF. CDR3 in DNA: TGTGCCAGCAGTTTATGGGGGCCTGGCACTGAAGCTTTCTTT.

The V and J genes are TRBV18 and TRBJ1-6; D ambiguous. V lost 2 bases, J lost 7 bases, and 3 bases lay in between. Germline CDR1 and CDR2: KGHSH and LQKENI. There are 12 residues in the CDR3. The CDR3 region is CASSPENSPLHF. CDR3 nucleotides: TGTGCCAGCTCACCAGAGAATTCACCCCTCCACTTT.

The chain uses TRBV4-3 and TRBJ1-1, with D tentatively TRBD1 (5 bases). The CDR3 covers 15 residues. The ends were cut back, 0 bases at V and 4 bases at J, with 12 bases in the middle. Germline CDR1 is LGHNA and CDR2 is YSLEER. Here the CDR3 reads CASSQDLGRGTEAFF. CDR3 nucleotide sequence: TGCGCCAGCAGCCAAGATCTGGGGAGGGGCACTGAAGCTTTCTTT.

This clone was observed a few times. The chain has TRBV5-5 and TRBJ2-6; D perhaps matches TRBD2 (6 bases). The CDR3 sequence is 14 residues long. Trimming took 6 bases from V and 2 from J, leaving 9 bases between them. Per the germline V gene, CDR1 is SGHKS and CDR2 is YYEKEE (reference sequence). The CDR3 here is CASTGVPGANVLTF. The CDR3 DNA is TGTGCCAGCACGGGGGTCCCTGGGGCCAACGTCCTGACTTTC.

The V call is TRBV5-1, the J call TRBJ2-3; D is unresolved. V was pared by 0 bases and J by 1 base, with 3 bases between. Germline-derived CDR1 and CDR2 are SGHRS and YFSETQ. This CDR3 comprises 13 residues. Here the CDR3 DNA reads TGCGCCAGCAGCTTGGCTGGCACAGATACGCAGTATTTT. Protein product: CASSLAGTDTQYF.

The chain is built from TRBV19 and TRBJ1-2; D possibly corresponds to TRBD1 (6 bases). The germline V and J ends were trimmed by 3 bases and 2 bases, with 13 bases remaining between them. The CDR3 loop spans 15 amino acids. CDR1 is LNHDA, CDR2 SQIVND, per germline (reference sequence). The CDR3 region is CASSIDLGQNYGYTF. CDR3 DNA sequence: TGTGCCAGTAGTATTGACTTAGGACAGAACTATGGCTACACCTTC.

The chain has TRBV19 and TRBJ2-3; perhaps TRBD1 as D (5 bases). The CDR3 is 15 residues long. Germline CDR1 reads LNHDA; CDR2 reads SQIVND (reference sequence). The V gene lost 1 base and the J gene lost 3 bases, with 11 bases spanning the gap. DNA for the CDR3: TGTGCCAGTAGTATAGCAGGCAGGGTGACAGATACGCAGTATTTT. Translated: CASSIAGRVTDTQYF. Full variable domain (rest looked up from reference TRBV19 and TRBJ2-3): DGGITQSPKYLFRKEGQNVTLSCEQNLNHDAMYWYRQDPGQGLRLIYYSQIVNDFQKGDIAEGYSVSREKKESFPLTVTSAQKNPTAFYLCASSIAGRVTDTQYFGPGTRLTVL.

This clone appeared a few times. The rearrangement links TRBV6-5 to TRBJ2-7; D perhaps matches TRBD1 (7 bases). V shed 5 bases and J shed 5 bases, with 13 bases lying between them. There are 13 residues in the CDR3. CDR1 and CDR2 (germline): MNHEY, SVGAGI. The CDR3 DNA sequence: TGTGCCAGCAGTCCGACAGGGACTCACGAGCAGTACTTC. Residues: CASSPTGTHEQYF.

The table lists this clone with a count of one. The chain employs TRBV15 and TRBJ2-6; D perhaps matches TRBD1 (6 bases). Germline CDR1 LNHNV, CDR2 YYDKDF (reference sequence). The CDR3 is made up of 18 amino acids. Trimming pared 2 bases from V and 4 bases from J, leaving 18 bases between. The CDR3 DNA is TGTGCCACCAGCAGACCGCTAAGTACAGGGTTGGGGGCCAACGTCCTGACTTTC. Amino acid sequence: CATSRPLSTGLGANVLTF. Using reference TRBV15 and TRBJ2-6 for the parts outside the CDR3, the full variable domain is DAMVIQNPRYQVTQFGKPVTLSCSQTLNHNVMYWYQQKSSQAPKLLFHYYDKDFNNEADTPDNFQSRRPNTSFCFLDIRSPGLGDTAMYLCATSRPLSTGLGANVLTFGAGSRLTVL.

The chain is built from TRBV4-1 and TRBJ1-2; TRBD1 might be the D (5 bases). This CDR3 has 14 residues. Trimming removed 1 base at V and 4 bases at J, with 10 bases between. Germline V gene data show CDR1 as MGHRA and CDR2 as YSYEKL. CDR3 nucleotide sequence: TGCGCCAGCAGCCAAGGGGGCAATACCTATGGCTACACCTTC. Encoded protein: CASSQGGNTYGYTF.

V is TRBV7-9 and J is TRBJ1-3, with 7 bases matching TRBD1. J gave up 4 bases and V 5 bases, and 5 bases lay outside the gene matches. The CDR3 sequence is 14 residues long. Germline V lookup: CDR1 SEHNR, CDR2 FQNEAQ (reference sequence). CDR3 region: CASSQTGLGNTIYF. For the CDR3, the DNA is TGTGCCAGCAGCCAGACAGGGTTGGGAAACACCATATATTTT.

This clone is classed as medium-sized (0.01 to 0.1%). V usage is TRBV6-5 and J usage is TRBJ1-1, with a tentative D call TRBD1 (6 bases). The CDR3 runs 15 residues. CDR1 and CDR2 from the germline V gene are MNHEY and SVGAGI. V dropped 2 bases and J dropped 4 bases, with 14 bases sitting between them. As DNA, the CDR3 is TGTGCCAGCAGTTACGGATACAGGGTGGCCACTGAAGCTTTCTTT. Protein product: CASSYGYRVATEAFF.

This rearrangement joins TRBV5-1 to TRBJ1-1; a weak D match, TRBD1 (6 bases). CDR3 length: 15 amino acids. Germline V gene data show CDR1 as SGHRS and CDR2 as YFSETQ. V was trimmed by 4 bases and J by 2 bases, leaving 15 bases between them. DNA for the CDR3: TGCGCCAGCAGCGACCTGGACAGCCTTAACACTGAAGCTTTCTTT. This sequence encodes CASSDLDSLNTEAFF.

CDR3 sequence reads: CASSALWGVSYNEQFF. The CDR3 DNA reads TGTGCCAGCAGCGCCCTATGGGGGGTCTCCTACAATGAGCAGTTCTTC. The gene calls are TRBV7-2 and TRBJ2-1; maybe TRBD2 (6 bases). Trimming stripped 5 bases from V and 0 bases from J, with 14 bases between. The CDR3 extends over 16 amino acids. CDR1 and CDR2 (germline): SGHTA, FQGNSA.

V and J are TRBV9 and TRBJ2-7, with a possible D match to TRBD2 (6 bases). CDR3 length: 15 residues. Germline-derived CDR1 and CDR2 are SGDLS and YYNGEE. V was clipped by 4 bases and J by 3 bases, with 17 bases between them. CDR3 protein: CASSPEAGQHYEQYF. Here the CDR3 DNA reads TGTGCCAGCAGCCCCGAAGCGGGCCAACACTACGAGCAGTACTTC.

The chain couples TRBV6-6 to TRBJ1-2, with D maybe TRBD1 (5 bases). Looked up from germline, CDR1 is MNHNY and CDR2 is SVGAGI (reference sequence). The germline V and J ends were trimmed by 4 bases and 8 bases, with 8 bases remaining between them. The CDR3 has 11 amino acids. The CDR3 is CASSSGGGYTF. CDR3 DNA sequence: TGTGCCAGCAGTTCGGGGGGGGGCTACACCTTC.

This chain uses TRBV27 with TRBJ1-1; D possibly corresponds to TRBD1 (6 bases). The germline gives CDR1 MNHEY, CDR2 SMNVEV (reference sequence). The CDR3 covers 16 residues. Trimming stripped 3 bases from V and 2 bases from J, with 16 bases between. The CDR3 DNA sequence: TGTGCCAGCAGTTTGAGGAGGGGGGGACTTAACACTGAAGCTTTCTTT. Protein sequence: CASSLRRGGLNTEAFF.

This clone has only one observation. This chain uses TRBV9 with TRBJ2-1; 9 nucleotides align to TRBD1. V trimming: 0 bases; J trimming: 10 bases; junction bases outside the gene matches: 5. This CDR3 has 14 amino acids. In germline, CDR1 is SGDLS, CDR2 YYNGEE. The CDR3 is CASSVDRGQGEQFF. In DNA form, the CDR3 reads TGTGCCAGCAGCGTAGACAGGGGGCAGGGGGAGCAGTTCTTC.

The chain recombines TRBV18 with TRBJ1-1; TRBD1 agrees at 9 bases. This CDR3 contains 14 residues. Looked up from germline, CDR1 is KGHSH and CDR2 is LQKENI. The trim removed 3 bases at V and 4 bases at J, leaving 3 bases unmatched. The CDR3 DNA follows: TGTGCCAGCTCACCTGGACAGGGGCCCACTGAAGCTTTCTTT. It translates to CASSPGQGPTEAFF.

The chain is built from TRBV7-9 and TRBJ2-7; 14 bases fit TRBD2. J gave up 3 bases and V 4 bases, and 11 bases lay outside the gene matches. CDR3 size: 18 residues. Germline-derived CDR1 and CDR2 are SEHNR and FQNEAQ (reference sequence). CDR3 nucleotide sequence: TGTGCCAGCAGCTCCTCGACTAGCGGGGGGGCCCGGGGCTACGAGCAGTACTTC. Its translation is CASSSSTSGGARGYEQYF. Full variable domain (missing parts from reference TRBV7-9 and TRBJ2-7): DTGVSQNPRHKITKRGQNVTFRCDPISEHNRLYWYRQTLGQGPEFLTYFQNEAQLEKSRLLSDRFSAERPKGSFSTLEIQRTEQGDSAMYLCASSSSTSGGARGYEQYFGPGTRLTVT.

The rearrangement links TRBV2 to TRBJ1-1; D is unresolved. CDR1 and CDR2 (germline): SNHLY, FYNNEI. The CDR3 spans 14 residues. V was pared by 2 bases and J by 0 bases, with 7 bases between. CDR3 sequence (DNA): TGTGCCAGCAGTGAAACCACAGTGAACACTGAAGCTTTCTTT. Its translation: CASSETTVNTEAFF.

This clone was counted a few times. This sequence joins TRBV19 and TRBJ1-1; the D gene is possibly TRBD1 (6 bases). The CDR3 consists of 13 residues. Trimming stripped 7 bases from V and 4 bases from J, with 13 bases between. From germline, CDR1 is LNHDA and CDR2 SQIVND (reference sequence). The CDR3 DNA reads TGTGCCAGTATGGACGGGACACTCACTGAAGCTTTCTTT. Its protein is CASMDGTLTEAFF.

J is TRBJ2-3 and V is TRBV5-4; 9 nucleotides line up with TRBD1. Germline values: CDR1 SGHNT, CDR2 YYREEE (reference sequence). The V gene end was trimmed by 8 bases and the J gene end by 4 bases; junction bases not matched to a gene: 11. The CDR3 is 15 amino acids. This chain's CDR3 is CASQIDRGVADTQYF. DNA for the CDR3: TGTGCCAGTCAAATAGACAGGGGGGTCGCAGATACGCAGTATTTT.